One sample yielded the 11 T cell receptor beta chains listed below, sequenced in a study of blood T cell repertoires in COVID-19. TCRdb's table, derived via immunoSEQ multiplex PCR, lists solely in-frame clones and lacks some. The sample includes around 98,000 clones, around 82% seen only once; the top ten take roughly 10%. The sequencing input was peripheral blood. These TCRs come from a man in his 70s with active or convalescent COVID-19.

The sample holds a few counts of this clone. The chain links TRBV10-3 to TRBJ1-2, with 9 positions matching TRBD1. The junction had 12 bases not matched to a gene; V was cut back by 6 bases and J by 7 bases. The CDR3 sequence is 15 residues long. CDR1 and CDR2 (germline): ENHRY, SYGVKD. The CDR3 protein is CAIRREGQGSGGYTF. The CDR3 DNA reads as TGTGCCATCAGAAGAGAGGGACAGGGTAGTGGTGGCTACACCTTC.

The CDR3 DNA reads as TGTGCCTGGAGTCCATTGGGACAAGTCTTCCCTGGCTACACCTTC. Its translation: CAWSPLGQVFPGYTF. J is TRBJ1-2 and V is TRBV30; weak D call: TRBD1 (6 bases). CDR3 length: 15 residues. The V and J ends lost 2 bases and 7 bases respectively, with 20 bases between them. Germline CDR1 and CDR2: GTSNPN and SVGIG (reference sequence).

The chain employs TRBV10-1 and TRBJ2-2, with 7 bases that match TRBD1. The CDR3 is 15 amino acids. CDR1 is WNHNN, CDR2 SYGVQD, per germline (reference sequence). V was pared by 2 bases and J by 1 base, with 1 base of the junction left unmatched. The CDR3 loop is CASSERTGNTGELFF. The CDR3 DNA follows: TGCGCCAGCAGTGAGAGGACAGGGAACACCGGGGAGCTGTTTTTT.

This clone was seen ten or more times. V is TRBV18 and J is TRBJ1-5, with D possibly TRBD1 on 6 matching bases. In germline, CDR1 is KGHSH, CDR2 LQKENI. V gave up 0 bases and J gave up 8 bases, with 17 bases separating them. The CDR3 is 16 amino acids. For the CDR3, the DNA is TGTGCCAGCTCACCACCGAACACAGGGACTAAGGAGCCCCAGCATTTT. Encoded protein: CASSPPNTGTKEPQHF.

This clone appeared once. The chain has TRBV11-2 and TRBJ1-3; 8 bases line up with TRBD1. The CDR3 has 16 amino acids. Per germline, CDR1 SGHAT and CDR2 FQNNGV. V was pared by 7 bases and J by 2 bases, with 10 bases of the junction left unmatched. CDR3 in DNA: TGTGCCAGCAACCACAGGGGGAGGACGACTGGAAACACCATATATTTT. Translated, it gives CASNHRGRTTGNTIYF.

V and J are TRBV9 and TRBJ1-2; the D gene is possibly TRBD1 (6 bases). Per germline, CDR1 SGDLS and CDR2 YYNGEE. The CDR3 totals 17 residues. Deletions cut 4 bases from V and 0 bases from J, with 19 bases between. The CDR3: CASSPRTTGPPNYGYTF. The DNA for the CDR3 is TGTGCCAGCAGCCCCCGGACGACAGGCCCGCCTAACTATGGCTACACCTTC.

The chain carries TRBV18 and TRBJ1-5; 11 bases line up with TRBD1. J was trimmed by 6 bases and V by 4 bases; bases with no gene match: 8. Germline CDR1 reads KGHSH; CDR2 reads LQKENI. The CDR3 is made up of 16 amino acids. In nucleotides, the CDR3 is TGTGCCAGCTCACTTTCCGGGACAGGGGGTGCTCAGCCCCAGCATTTT. Protein product: CASSLSGTGGAQPQHF.

V usage is TRBV9 and J usage is TRBJ1-3; maybe TRBD1 (5 bases). V lost 0 bases and J lost 4, with 11 bases in between. Germline V CDR1 and CDR2: SGDLS, YYNGEE. The CDR3 is 15 residues long. The DNA for the CDR3 is TGTGCCAGCAGCGTAGGGGGGGTTTTAGGAAACACCATATATTTT. Translated: CASSVGGVLGNTIYF.

This chain uses TRBV7-9 with TRBJ1-2; TRBD1 aligns across 7 bases. The germline V gene encodes CDR1 SEHNR and CDR2 FQNEAQ (reference sequence). The CDR3 sequence is 13 residues long. The V segment lost 4 bases and the J segment 6 bases; nucleotides outside the gene matches: 5. For the CDR3, the DNA is TGTGCCAGCAGCTCGGGACAGACTGATGGCTACACCTTC. Residues: CASSSGQTDGYTF.

The chain's CDR3 is CASSRRGTGGYNEQFF. DNA of the CDR3: TGTGCCAGCAGCCGCCGGGGTACGGGGGGCTACAATGAGCAGTTCTTC. V gene TRBV3-1 (or the pseudogene TRBV3-2) combines with J gene TRBJ2-1; 7 nucleotides align to TRBD2. Trimming cost V 4 bases and J 3 bases; bases outside gene matches: 9. The CDR3 totals 16 residues. Germline values: CDR1 LGHDT, CDR2 YNNKEL (reference sequence).

The chain couples TRBV7-9 to TRBJ2-7, with a tentative D call TRBD2 (5 bases). V dropped 3 bases and J dropped 2 bases, with 17 bases sitting between them. The CDR3 consists of 16 residues. Germline values: CDR1 SEHNR, CDR2 FQNEAQ (reference sequence). In nucleotides, the CDR3 is TGTGCCAGCAGCTTGGGCGGCTCGGGGTCTCCCTACGAGCAGTACTTC. As protein: CASSLGGSGSPYEQYF.